This T cell receptor (beta chain) came from a study of OX40 agonist ivuxolimab in advanced cancers. Clones were sequenced by immunoSEQ multiplex PCR, and TCRdb holds only the in-frame ones, with some missing. The profile covers some 72,000 clones, with 92% appearing a single time and approximately 0.5% taken by the ten largest. The TCR was taken from an adult with an advanced solid tumor such as melanoma, head and neck, liver or kidney cancer. The sample here was CD4+ or CD8+ T cells sorted from blood, taken in a trial of the OX40 agonist ivuxolimab.

The CDR3 bases are TGTGCCAGCAGCGTTGTGACTGGCGGCTACACCTTC. It encodes CASSVVTGGYTF. V is TRBV9 and J is TRBJ1-2; D is unclear. This CDR3 has 12 residues. Germline-derived CDR1 and CDR2 are SGDLS and YYNGEE. Trimming left V 2 bases short and J 8 bases short, with 10 bases between.